Below, 25 T cell receptor beta chains from the same sample are listed, as sequenced in a study of blood T cell repertoires in COVID-19. TCRdb keeps only in-frame clones here, not all; method: immunoSEQ multiplex PCR. The sample lists about 260,000 clones; 80% to 90% were seen once. Sequenced: PBMCs or T cells enriched from blood (not recorded which). These receptor sequences come from a man aged 50-59 years who had been exposed to COVID-19.

CDR3 coding DNA: TGTGCCAGCAGTGACGCCGGACAGGGAAGGGGCTCCTATAATTCACCCCTCCACTTT. Translation: CASSDAGQGRGSYNSPLHF. The rearrangement links TRBV6-1 to TRBJ1-6; 8 bases are a match to TRBD1. The CDR3 runs to 19 residues. Germline CDR1 MNHNS, CDR2 SASEGT. Trimming cost V 3 bases and J 0 bases; bases outside gene matches: 10.

Points on this clone: The same CDR3 arises from other DNA sequences in this sample as well. The CDR3 DNA reads TGTGCCAGCAGTTTGTCAGGGGTCTATGGCTACACCTTC. Its translation is CASSLSGVYGYTF. This chain links TRBV28 with TRBJ1-2, with D possibly TRBD1 on 6 matching bases. The CDR3 is 13 residues long. CDR1 MDHEN and CDR2 SYDVKM come from the germline V gene. Trimming pared 3 bases from V and 4 bases from J, leaving 9 bases between.

About this clone itself: Different DNA sequences within this sample yield the same CDR3. This chain uses TRBV5-4 with TRBJ2-7; tentatively, D is TRBD1 (5 bases). Trimming removed 4 bases from V and 4 bases from J, with 9 bases in between. Germline V gene data show CDR1 as SGHNT and CDR2 as YYREEE (reference sequence). The CDR3 covers 12 residues. The CDR3: CASSRDSYEQYV. The CDR3 coding sequence is TGTGCCAGCAGCCGCGACAGTTACGAGCAGTACGTC.

This clone appeared once. The CDR3: CASSVLVNSPLHF. The CDR3 coding sequence is TGTGCCAGCAGTGTTCTTGTTAATTCACCCCTCCACTTT. This chain connects TRBV2 to TRBJ1-6; D not certain. Germline V lookup: CDR1 SNHLY, CDR2 FYNNEI. The CDR3 consists of 13 residues. The V end was cut by 4 bases, the J end by 6 bases, with 7 bases between.

The chain has TRBV5-1 and TRBJ1-4; D gene uncertain. Germline lookup yields CDR1 SGHRS and CDR2 YFSETQ. This CDR3 has 16 residues. V lost 0 bases, J lost 3 bases, and 12 bases lay in between. The DNA of the CDR3 is TGCGCCAGCAGCTTGGATCCAGCGGGAGCTAATGAAAAACTGTTTTTT. It specifies CASSLDPAGANEKLFF.

The DNA of the CDR3 is TGTGCCAGCTCACCCTCGGACTATCTCAAAGAGACCCAGTACTTC. It encodes CASSPSDYLKETQYF. V is TRBV18 and J is TRBJ2-5; possible D gene TRBD2, 6 bases. V lost 3 bases, J lost 3 bases, and 14 bases lay in between. The CDR3 has 15 residues. CDR1 is KGHSH and CDR2 is LQKENI in the germline V gene. The whole variable domain, filled in from reference TRBV18 and TRBJ2-5, reads NAGVMQNPRHLVRRRGQEARLRCSPMKGHSHVYWYRQLPEEGLKFMVYLQKENIIDESGMPKERFSAEFPKEGPSILRIQQVVRGDSAAYFCASSPSDYLKETQYFGPGTRLLVL.

V usage is TRBV27 and J usage is TRBJ1-5; a possible D gene is TRBD1 (6 bases). CDR1 is MNHEY, CDR2 SMNVEV, per germline (reference sequence). The CDR3 covers 16 residues. Trimming removed 6 bases at V and 6 bases at J, with 21 bases between. Written as DNA, the CDR3 is TGTGCCAGCAGCGTAGAGGGGGGGCAGCGGCGTCAGCCCCAGCATTTT. As protein: CASSVEGGQRRQPQHF.

The chain links TRBV13 to TRBJ1-1; unclear D gene. CDR3 size: 13 residues. V was clipped by 6 bases and J by 1 base, with 9 bases between them. Germline V gene data show CDR1 as PRHDT and CDR2 as FYEKMQ (reference sequence). CDR3 sequence (DNA): TGTGCCAGCAGACAAACAACGAACACTGAAGCTTTCTTT. Amino acids: CASRQTTNTEAFF.

The chain uses TRBV5-4 and TRBJ1-2; the D is unclear. This CDR3 comprises 15 residues. The V and J ends lost 0 bases and 2 bases respectively, with 11 bases between them. CDR1 is SGHNT and CDR2 is YYREEE in the germline V gene (reference sequence). CDR3 sequence: CASSLAGVLNYGYTF. For the CDR3, the DNA is TGTGCCAGCAGCTTGGCCGGGGTGCTGAACTATGGCTACACCTTC.

The rearrangement links TRBV19 to TRBJ1-1; 10 bases match TRBD1. Germline loops: CDR1 LNHDA, CDR2 SQIVND (reference sequence). The CDR3 has 15 residues. J gave up 0 bases and V 7 bases, and 5 bases lay outside the gene matches. CDR3 loop: CASNVGQGLNTEAFF. As DNA, the CDR3 is TGTGCCAGTAATGTGGGACAGGGGCTGAACACTGAAGCTTTCTTT.

CDR3: CASSYVGTDYGYTF. The CDR3 coding sequence is TGTGCCAGCAGTTACGTCGGGACAGACTATGGCTACACCTTC. The chain employs TRBV6-5 and TRBJ1-2; 7 bases map to TRBD1. The junction had 3 bases not matched to a gene; V was cut back by 2 bases and J by 3 bases. Germline CDR1 MNHEY, CDR2 SVGAGI. The CDR3 consists of 14 residues.

The chain has TRBV30 and TRBJ1-1, with D possibly TRBD1 on 6 matching bases. CDR1 is GTSNPN, CDR2 SVGIG, per germline (reference sequence). Deletions cut 8 bases from V and 3 bases from J, with 13 bases between. This CDR3 is 12 amino acids long. This CDR3 reads CARRGAYTEAFF. CDR3 DNA sequence: TGTGCCCGGCGGGGGGCTTACACTGAAGCTTTCTTT.

This clone was recorded a few times. The CDR3 sequence is CASSPTGLYGYTF. The CDR3 DNA is TGTGCCAGCAGCCCAACAGGGCTCTATGGCTACACCTTC. This sequence joins TRBV7-3 and TRBJ1-2, with TRBD1 as a possible D gene (6 bases). Trimming took off 5 bases at V and 4 bases at J, with 11 bases between the two ends. Germline CDR1 and CDR2: SGHTA and FQGTGA. This CDR3 has 13 amino acids.

The J gene is TRBJ2-7, the V gene TRBV10-2, with TRBD1 as a possible D gene (6 bases). V lost 6 bases to trimming and J lost 4 bases, with 10 bases between them. Germline values: CDR1 WSHSY, CDR2 SAAADI. This CDR3 spans 12 amino acids. The CDR3 loop is CASRAGTYEQYV. DNA for the CDR3: TGCGCCAGCAGAGCCGGGACATACGAGCAGTACGTC.

The CDR3 DNA sequence: TGTGCCACCAGTGAACCAGGGGGATACCTCGATACGCAGTATTTT. Protein sequence: CATSEPGGYLDTQYF. The genes are TRBV24-1 and TRBJ2-3, with 7 bases matching TRBD1. Germline CDR1 KGHDR, CDR2 SFDVKD. After removal of 4 bases from V and 6 bases from J, the junction contained 9 bases not matched to a gene. The CDR3 sequence is 15 residues long.

This chain joins TRBV10-3 and TRBJ1-1, with 7 bases fitting TRBD1. CDR1 is ENHRY and CDR2 is SYGVKD in the germline V gene. J was trimmed by 3 bases and V by 8 bases; bases with no gene match: 6. The CDR3 covers 13 residues. The CDR3 reads CAIRLGGDTEAFF. DNA of the CDR3: TGTGCCATCCGGCTAGGGGGCGACACTGAAGCTTTCTTT.

The chain couples TRBV28 to TRBJ1-3, with TRBD1 as a possible D gene (5 bases). Germline values: CDR1 MDHEN, CDR2 SYDVKM. V shed 11 bases and J shed 0 bases, with 11 bases lying between them. There are 13 residues in the CDR3. The CDR3 sequence: CAGGRASGNTIYF. The CDR3 bases are TGTGCCGGGGGGAGGGCCTCTGGAAACACCATATATTTT.

The V and J genes are TRBV2 and TRBJ2-5, with 9 bases lining up with TRBD1. CDR1 and CDR2 from the germline V gene are SNHLY and FYNNEI. V dropped 5 bases and J dropped 4; count of bases not matched to a gene: 5. CDR3 size: 14 residues. The CDR3 coding sequence is TGTGCCAGCAGTCGGGACAGGGCGAGAGAGACCCAGTACTTC. This encodes CASSRDRARETQYF.

The chain employs TRBV6-5 and TRBJ2-2, with 7 bases lining up with TRBD1. J was trimmed by 7 bases and V by 5 bases; bases with no gene match: 10. This CDR3 has 15 amino acids. Germline V CDR1 and CDR2: MNHEY, SVGAGI. The CDR3 DNA sequence: TGTGCCAGCAGTACCCCAGACAGGGTTGGCGGGGAGCTGTTTTTT. This gives the protein CASSTPDRVGGELFF.

The rearrangement uses TRBV6-1 and TRBJ1-2; the D is unclear. Germline CDR1 reads MNHNS; CDR2 reads SASEGT. V lost 0 bases, J lost 1 base, and 9 bases lay in between. The CDR3 is 15 amino acids. CDR3 coding DNA: TGTGCCAGCAGTGAAGCGTTCAGATTTAACTATGGCTACACCTTC. It is translated as CASSEAFRFNYGYTF.

This clone came up once. Relative to the germline gene, one junction end is altered; a read error may explain this. The V gene is TRBV6-1, the J gene TRBJ2-5; the match to TRBD2 covers 9 bases. Looked up from germline, CDR1 is MNHNS and CDR2 is SASEGT. The CDR3 covers 11 residues. The CDR3 DNA sequence: TGTGCCAGCAGTGAAGGACTAGCGGCTAACTTC. Its translation: CASSEGLAANF.

The CDR3 nucleotides are TGTGCCAGCAGCGCAGGGGCTTTTGGCTACACCTTC. This codes for CASSAGAFGYTF. The rearrangement uses TRBV27 and TRBJ1-2; the D gene is possibly TRBD1 (6 bases). This CDR3 contains 12 residues. Germline V gene sequence: CDR1 MNHEY, CDR2 SMNVEV (reference sequence). V shed 6 bases and J shed 7 bases, with 12 bases lying between them.

The chain combines TRBV14 with TRBJ2-2; D ambiguous. Germline lookup yields CDR1 SGHDN and CDR2 FVKESK. The length of the CDR3 is 15 residues. V was clipped by 4 bases and J by 5 bases, with 14 bases between them. The CDR3 DNA sequence: TGTGCCAGCAGCCGACATGATCTGTGGACCGGGGAGCTGTTTTTT. As protein: CASSRHDLWTGELFF.

V gene TRBV27 combines with J gene TRBJ2-5; 15 nucleotides agree with TRBD2. The J segment lost 3 bases and the V segment lost 4 bases, leaving 9 bases of the junction unmatched. Germline CDR1 is MNHEY and CDR2 is SMNVEV (reference sequence). The CDR3 consists of 18 residues. The CDR3 DNA is TGTGCCAGCAGTTCCCCGGGACTAGCGGGAGGAAGAGAAGAGACCCAGTACTTC. Encoded protein: CASSSPGLAGGREETQYF.

The chain uses TRBV19 and TRBJ2-2, with 9 bases identical to TRBD1. The CDR3 loop spans 16 amino acids. After removal of 5 bases from V and 9 bases from J, the junction contained 13 bases not matched to a gene. Germline CDR1 LNHDA, CDR2 SQIVND (reference sequence). The chain's CDR3 is CASSGFLGQGDRELFF. The CDR3 DNA reads TGTGCCAGTAGTGGTTTCTTGGGACAGGGTGACAGGGAGCTGTTTTTT.